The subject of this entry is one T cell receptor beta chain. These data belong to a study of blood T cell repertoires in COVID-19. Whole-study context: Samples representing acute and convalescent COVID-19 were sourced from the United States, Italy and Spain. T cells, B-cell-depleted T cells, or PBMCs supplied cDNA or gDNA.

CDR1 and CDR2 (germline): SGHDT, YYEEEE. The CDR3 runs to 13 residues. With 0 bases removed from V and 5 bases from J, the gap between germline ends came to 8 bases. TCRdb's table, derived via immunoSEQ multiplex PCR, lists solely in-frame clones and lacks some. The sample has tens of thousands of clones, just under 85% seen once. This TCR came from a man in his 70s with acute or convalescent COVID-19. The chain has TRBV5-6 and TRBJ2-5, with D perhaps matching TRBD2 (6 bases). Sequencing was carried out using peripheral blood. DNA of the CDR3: TGTGCCAGCAGCTTGGCAGGGAGGGAGACCCAGTACTTC. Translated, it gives CASSLAGRETQYF.